This is a list of T cell receptor beta chains from one sample in a study of cytomegalovirus exposure and HLA in healthy donors. Sequenced by immunoSEQ multiplex PCR; TCRdb stores in-frame clones only, minus some. The sample lists some 180,000 clones, 75% occurring once. Sequencing input: PBMCs. These receptors all stem from a male donor in good health and CMV-seronegative. CDR3s include the opening cysteine and the closing phenylalanine or tryptophan. The D gene is left open where the match is weak. Some rows mark clone size as missing; the rest say once, few, many or name a class of expanded clone.

J gene,V gene,D gene,clone size,CDR3 DNA,CDR3 protein
TRBJ2-3,TRBV30,TRBD1,-,TGTGCCGGAACGACAGGGCGGGATACGCAGTATTTT,CAGTTGRDTQYF
TRBJ1-5,TRBV6-5,-,-,TGTGCCAGCAGTACCGACAGTAGCAATCAGCCCCAGCATTTT,CASSTDSSNQPQHF
TRBJ2-1,TRBV6-4,TRBD2,-,TGTGCCAGCAGCGTTTATAGCGGGGGGGTCTACAATGAGCAGTTCTTC,CASSVYSGGVYNEQFF
TRBJ2-7,TRBV5-6,-,once,TGTGCCAGCAGCTTGTTGCAGGGCTACGAGCAGTACTTC,CASSLLQGYEQYF
TRBJ2-1,TRBV6-6,TRBD2,-,TGTGCCAGCAGTTACTCCCTCCTAGCGGGCGACAATGAGCAGTTCTTC,CASSYSLLAGDNEQFF
TRBJ1-5,TRBV18,-,once,TGTGCCAGCTCATCCAGGGATCAGCCCCAGCATTTT,CASSSRDQPQHF
TRBJ1-1,TRBV28,-,-,TGTGCCAGCAGACCAGCCATGAGGGAGAGCACTGAAGCTTTCTTT,CASRPAMRESTEAFF
TRBJ2-2,TRBV9,-,-,TGTGCCAGCAGCGAGCGTGGGACCGGGGAGCTGTTTTTT,CASSERGTGELFF
TRBJ1-2,TRBV7-9,TRBD1,-,TGTGCCAGCAGCTCACAGGGGCAAAACTATGGCTACACCTTC,CASSSQGQNYGYTF
TRBJ2-1,TRBV5-1,TRBD2,few,TGCGCCAGCAGCTTGGACATAGCGGGAGGCCACAATGAGCAGTTCTTC,CASSLDIAGGHNEQFF
TRBJ2-7,TRBV18,-,-,TGTGCCAGCTCCCTAACAGGGACTACGTTGGAAGAGCAGTACTTC,CASSLTGTTLEEQYF
TRBJ2-2,TRBV25-1,-,-,TGTGCCAGCAGTGTCCCCGGGTTTGACACCGGGGAGCTGTTTTTT,CASSVPGFDTGELFF
TRBJ2-1,TRBV28,TRBD2,-,TGTGCCAGCAAAAGAGCGGGAGGAATCACGCCTGAGCAGTTCTTC,CASKRAGGITPEQFF
TRBJ2-7,TRBV27,TRBD2,few,TGTGCCAGCAGTTTGAGGGGACTAGCGGTTTACGAGCAGTACTTC,CASSLRGLAVYEQYF
TRBJ1-5,TRBV5-1,TRBD1,-,TGCGCCAGCAGCTTGCAGGGGGCGCCGAATCAGCCCCAGCATTTT,CASSLQGAPNQPQHF
TRBJ2-3,TRBV6-1,TRBD2,-,TGTGCCAGCAGTGAGCTGACTAGCGGATTCACAGATACGCAGTATTTT,CASSELTSGFTDTQYF
TRBJ1-3,TRBV30,-,few,TGTGCCTGGAGTGTGGGCTGGAACTCTGGAAACACCATATATTTT,CAWSVGWNSGNTIYF
TRBJ2-7,TRBV5-4,TRBD1,-,TGTGCCAGCAGCTGGGGACAGCAGACCTACGAGCAGTACTTC,CASSWGQQTYEQYF
TRBJ2-2,TRBV6-5,TRBD2,-,TGTGCCAGCAGTTACCCGGGAGGGCCGGGTTCCGGGGAGCTGTTTTTT,CASSYPGGPGSGELFF
TRBJ2-7,TRBV11-2,TRBD1,-,TGTGCCAGCAGCTCCGGGACAGGGAACGAGCAGTACTTC,CASSSGTGNEQYF
TRBJ2-1,TRBV10-3,TRBD2,-,TGTGCCATCACGACTAGCGGGGGCCAGGGAATACGCAATGAGCAGTTCTTC,CAITTSGGQGIRNEQFF
TRBJ2-1,TRBV29-1,-,-,TGCAGCGTTGAAGTGTCGGCGGGGAGCTCCTACAATGAGCAGTTCTTC,CSVEVSAGSSYNEQFF
TRBJ2-3,TRBV4-3,TRBD2,-,TGCGCCAGCAGCCAAGGGACCACTAGCGGGAGAGGCACAGATACGCAGTATTTT,CASSQGTTSGRGTDTQYF
TRBJ1-5,TRBV27,-,-,TGTGCCAGCAGTTTATCGGGGGCCTCTAGCAATCAGCCCCAGCATTTT,CASSLSGASSNQPQHF
TRBJ1-5,TRBV27,-,-,TGTGCCAGCAGTTTAGGGGGCGTAAGCAATCAGCCCCAGCATTTT,CASSLGGVSNQPQHF
TRBJ2-7,TRBV4-2,TRBD2,-,TGTGCCAGCAGCCAAGAGGGAGCTAGCGGCTACGAGCAGTACTTC,CASSQEGASGYEQYF
TRBJ1-5,TRBV6-5,-,-,TGTGCCAGCAGGCAAGGGGGGGACACCCATCAGCCCCAGCATTTT,CASRQGGDTHQPQHF
TRBJ2-3,TRBV11-2,TRBD1,-,TGTGCCAGCAGTTCACGACAGGGGGGAGATACGCAGTATTTT,CASSSRQGGDTQYF
TRBJ1-2,TRBV27,TRBD1,-,TGTGCCAGCAGTTTGGACAGGGTCCATGGCTACACCTTC,CASSLDRVHGYTF
TRBJ2-1,TRBV4-1,-,once,TGCGCCAGCAGCCAAGATAGAGTTCAAGCAGGCTCCTACAATGAGCAGTTCTTC,CASSQDRVQAGSYNEQFF
TRBJ2-7,TRBV30,TRBD2,-,TGTGCCTGGAGTATTCCGACTAGCGGGGACGAGCAGTACTTC,CAWSIPTSGDEQYF
TRBJ1-2,TRBV25-1,-,few,TGTGCCAGCAGTGAATCAGGGGATTCGCGGGGCTACACCTTC,CASSESGDSRGYTF
TRBJ1-1,TRBV30,-,-,TGTGCCTGGAGTGGTTCCCCTCTCAACACTGAAGCTTTCTTT,CAWSGSPLNTEAFF
TRBJ1-1,TRBV19,TRBD1,-,TGTGCCAGTAGTAGGGGACAGGAGTTGATGGAATTCTTT,CASSRGQELMEFF
TRBJ2-3,TRBV7-8,TRBD2,-,TGTGCCAGCAGCCCGGGGTGGTCTAGCGGGAGATTAGGAAAAGATACGCAGTATTTT,CASSPGWSSGRLGKDTQYF
TRBJ1-5,TRBV12-1,-,-,TGTGCCAGCAGCTTAGACGAACAGGGAACGGTTCAGCCCCAGCATTTT,CASSLDEQGTVQPQHF
TRBJ2-1,TRBV7-3,TRBD2,-,TGTGCCAGCAGCCCGAATGGCGGGAGCGACAATAATGAGCAGTTCTTC,CASSPNGGSDNNEQFF
TRBJ1-2,TRBV6-5,TRBD1,-,TGTGCCAGCAGTCCCCCGACAGGGAATGGCTACACCTTC,CASSPPTGNGYTF
TRBJ2-1,TRBV2,-,-,TGTGCCAGCAGTGAAGCCGGTACCGCTTACAATGAGCAGTTCTTC,CASSEAGTAYNEQFF
TRBJ2-4,TRBV7-9,TRBD2,-,TGTGCCAGCAGCATGACTAGCGGCAAAAACATTCAGTACTTC,CASSMTSGKNIQYF
TRBJ1-6,TRBV5-1,-,-,TGCGCCAGCAGCTCGAGTATACGCGGACAAAATTCACCCCTCCACTTT,CASSSSIRGQNSPLHF
TRBJ2-1,TRBV9,TRBD2,-,TGTGCCAGCAGCCCCCTCGGACTAGCGGGGGGGCAAAGTTACAATGAGCAGTTCTTC,CASSPLGLAGGQSYNEQFF
TRBJ2-2,TRBV27,-,-,TGTGCCAGCAGGTCCCTTGGAGGGCCTTACGGGGAGCTGTTTTTT,CASRSLGGPYGELFF
TRBJ1-5,TRBV28,-,few,TGTGCCAGCAGTTTGAGTCTTAGTAGCAATCAGCCCCAGCATTTT,CASSLSLSSNQPQHF
TRBJ1-1,TRBV30,TRBD1,-,TGTGCCTGGTTACAGGGGGTTGGGACTGAAGCTTTCTTT,CAWLQGVGTEAFF
TRBJ1-5,TRBV28,-,-,TGTGCCAGCGGGGCAGGGGATCAGCCCCAGCATTTT,CASGAGDQPQHF
TRBJ1-2,TRBV30,TRBD1,few,TGTGCCTGGCTTCAGGGGGCAGAGGGCTACACCTTC,CAWLQGAEGYTF
TRBJ2-3,TRBV25-1,-,-,TGTGCCAGCAGTGTCACCTACACAGATACGCAGTATTTT,CASSVTYTDTQYF
TRBJ1-5,TRBV18,TRBD1,-,TGTGCCAGCTCACCAAGGGCAGGGGGGATCGGCAATCAGCCCCAGCATTTT,CASSPRAGGIGNQPQHF
TRBJ1-5,TRBV11-2,TRBD1,-,TGTGCCAGCAGCTTAGGAGGGGGCGGCCTCAATCAGCCCCAGCATTTT,CASSLGGGGLNQPQHF
TRBJ2-3,TRBV11-1,-,-,TGTGCCAGCAGCCAAGGGGGAGATACGCAGTATTTT,CASSQGGDTQYF
TRBJ2-7,TRBV7-2,TRBD2,-,TGTGCCAGCAGCTTTTCTTCTTTCGGCGGGAGGGCCGGGTACGAGCAGTACTTC,CASSFSSFGGRAGYEQYF